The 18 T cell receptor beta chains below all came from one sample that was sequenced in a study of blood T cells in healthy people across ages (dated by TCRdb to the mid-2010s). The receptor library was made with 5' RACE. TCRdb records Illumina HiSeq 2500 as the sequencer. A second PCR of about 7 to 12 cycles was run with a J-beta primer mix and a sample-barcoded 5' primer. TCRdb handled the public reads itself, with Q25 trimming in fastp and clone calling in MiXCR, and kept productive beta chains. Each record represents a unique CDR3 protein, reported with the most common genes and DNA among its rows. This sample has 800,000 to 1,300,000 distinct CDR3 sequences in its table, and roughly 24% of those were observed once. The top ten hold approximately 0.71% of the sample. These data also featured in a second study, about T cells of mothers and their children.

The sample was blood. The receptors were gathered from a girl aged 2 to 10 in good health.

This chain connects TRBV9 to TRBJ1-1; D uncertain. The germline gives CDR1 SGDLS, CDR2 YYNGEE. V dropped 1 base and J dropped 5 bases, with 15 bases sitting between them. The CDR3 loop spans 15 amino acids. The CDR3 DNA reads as TGTGCCAGCAGCGTACTGAAGGGTCAGAGGACTGAAGCTTTCTTT. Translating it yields CASSVLKGQRTEAFF. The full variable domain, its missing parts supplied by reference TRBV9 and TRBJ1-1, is DSGVTQTPKHLITATGQRVTLRCSPRSGDLSVYWYQQSLDQGLQFLIQYYNGEERAKGNILERFSAQQFPDLHSELNLSSLELGDSALYFCASSVLKGQRTEAFFGQGTRLTVV.

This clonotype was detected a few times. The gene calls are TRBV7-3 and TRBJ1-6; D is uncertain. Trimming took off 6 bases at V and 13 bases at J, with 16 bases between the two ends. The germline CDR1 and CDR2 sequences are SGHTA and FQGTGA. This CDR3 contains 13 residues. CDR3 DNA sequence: TGTGCCAGCAGGAATGGGATACTGGCGCCCCTCCACTTT. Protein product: CASRNGILAPLHF.

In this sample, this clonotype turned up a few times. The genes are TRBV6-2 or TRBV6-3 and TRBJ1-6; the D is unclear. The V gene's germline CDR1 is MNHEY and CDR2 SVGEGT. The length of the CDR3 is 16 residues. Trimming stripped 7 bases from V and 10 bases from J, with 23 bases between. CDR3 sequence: CASTRPRSGSISPLHF. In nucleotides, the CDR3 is TGTGCCAGCACAAGACCTCGTAGCGGGAGTATCTCACCCCTCCACTTT.

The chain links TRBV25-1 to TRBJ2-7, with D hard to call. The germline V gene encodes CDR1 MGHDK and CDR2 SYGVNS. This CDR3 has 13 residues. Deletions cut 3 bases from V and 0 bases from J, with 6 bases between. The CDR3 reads CASSDANSYEQYF. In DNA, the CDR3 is TGTGCCAGCAGTGACGCCAACTCCTACGAGCAGTACTTC.

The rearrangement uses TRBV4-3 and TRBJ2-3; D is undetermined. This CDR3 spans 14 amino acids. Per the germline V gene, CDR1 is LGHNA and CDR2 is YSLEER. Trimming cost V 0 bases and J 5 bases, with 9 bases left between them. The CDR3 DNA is TGCGCCAGCAGCCAAGAGGAAGGAGTAGATACGCAGTATTTT. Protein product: CASSQEEGVDTQYF.

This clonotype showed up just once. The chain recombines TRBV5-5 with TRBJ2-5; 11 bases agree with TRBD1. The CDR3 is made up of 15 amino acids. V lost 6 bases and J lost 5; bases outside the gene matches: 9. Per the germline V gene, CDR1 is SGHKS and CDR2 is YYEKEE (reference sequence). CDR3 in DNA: TGTGCCAGCACGGCCCGGACAGGGGGCATCGAGACCCAGTACTTC. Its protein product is CASTARTGGIETQYF.

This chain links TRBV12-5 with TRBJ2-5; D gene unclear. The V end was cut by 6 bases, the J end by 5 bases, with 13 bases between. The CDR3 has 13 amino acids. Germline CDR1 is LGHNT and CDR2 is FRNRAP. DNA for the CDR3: TGTGCTAGTGGCCCCGGACCTTTGGAGACCCAGTACTTC. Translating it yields CASGPGPLETQYF. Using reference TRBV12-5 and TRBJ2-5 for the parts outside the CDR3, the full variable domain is DARVTQTPRHKVTEMGQEVTMRCQPILGHNTVFWYRQTMMQGLELLAYFRNRAPLDDSGMPKDRFSAEMPDATLATLKIQPSEPRDSAVYFCASGPGPLETQYFGPGTRLLVL.

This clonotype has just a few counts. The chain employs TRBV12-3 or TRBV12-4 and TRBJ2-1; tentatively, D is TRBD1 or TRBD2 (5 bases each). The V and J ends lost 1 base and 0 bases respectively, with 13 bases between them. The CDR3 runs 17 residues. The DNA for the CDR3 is TGTGCCAGCAGTTTAGGAGAGGGACCGAGCTCCTACAATGAGCAGTTCTTC. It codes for CASSLGEGPSSYNEQFF.

The CDR3 sequence: CASSLYPNTGELFF. Here the CDR3 DNA reads TGTGCCAGCAGCTTGTACCCAAACACCGGGGAGCTGTTTTTT. This chain links TRBV7-2 with TRBJ2-2, with D unclear. CDR3 length: 14 residues. Germline CDR1 and CDR2: SGHTA and FQGNSA. The V end lost 3 bases, the J end lost 2 bases, and 7 bases lay between the germline ends.

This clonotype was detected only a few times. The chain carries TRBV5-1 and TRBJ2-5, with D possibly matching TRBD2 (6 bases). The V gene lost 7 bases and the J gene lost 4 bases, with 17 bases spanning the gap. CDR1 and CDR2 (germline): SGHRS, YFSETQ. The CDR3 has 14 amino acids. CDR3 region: CASLSPGVAETQYF. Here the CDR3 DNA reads TGCGCCAGCCTTTCTCCGGGAGTCGCAGAGACCCAGTACTTC.

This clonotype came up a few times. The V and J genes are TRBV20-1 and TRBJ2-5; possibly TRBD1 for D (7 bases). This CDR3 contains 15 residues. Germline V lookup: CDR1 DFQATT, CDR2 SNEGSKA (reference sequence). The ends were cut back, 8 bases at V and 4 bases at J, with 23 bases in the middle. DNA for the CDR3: TGCAGTACTACCCAGGGGGACTTTTTCCGAGAGACCCAGTACTTC. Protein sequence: CSTTQGDFFRETQYF.

The CDR3, as DNA: TGCAGTGTCCAGAAGCGGGAGGGCCTTACAGATACGCAGTATTTT. It is translated as CSVQKREGLTDTQYF. This chain links TRBV20-1 with TRBJ2-3; 10 nucleotides agree with TRBD2. The CDR3 length is 15 residues. Germline CDR1 and CDR2: DFQATT and SNEGSKA (reference sequence). J gave up 3 bases and V 7 bases, and 10 bases lay outside the gene matches.

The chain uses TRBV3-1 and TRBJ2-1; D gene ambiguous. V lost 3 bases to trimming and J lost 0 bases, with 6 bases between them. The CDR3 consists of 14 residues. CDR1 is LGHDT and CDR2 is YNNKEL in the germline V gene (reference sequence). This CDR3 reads CASSQSSSYNEQFF. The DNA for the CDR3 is TGTGCCAGCAGCCAGTCTAGCTCCTACAATGAGCAGTTCTTC.

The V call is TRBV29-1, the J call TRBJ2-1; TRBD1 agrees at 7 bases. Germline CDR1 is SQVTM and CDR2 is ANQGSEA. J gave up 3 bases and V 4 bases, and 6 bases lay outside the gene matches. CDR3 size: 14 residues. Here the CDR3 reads CSVGKGGYYNEQFF. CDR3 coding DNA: TGCAGCGTTGGGAAAGGGGGCTACTACAATGAGCAGTTCTTC.

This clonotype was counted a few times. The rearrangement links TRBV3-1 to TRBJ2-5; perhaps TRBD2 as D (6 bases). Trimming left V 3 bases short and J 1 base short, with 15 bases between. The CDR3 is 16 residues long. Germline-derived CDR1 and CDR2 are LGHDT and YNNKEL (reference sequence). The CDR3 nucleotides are TGTGCCAGCAGCCATCTTCGGGAGCCGGCCCAAGAGACCCAGTACTTC. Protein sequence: CASSHLREPAQETQYF.

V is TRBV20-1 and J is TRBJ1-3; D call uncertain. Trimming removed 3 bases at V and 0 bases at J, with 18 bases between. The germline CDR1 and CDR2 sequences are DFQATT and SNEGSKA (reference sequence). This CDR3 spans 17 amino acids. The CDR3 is CSASPIDGGLSGNTIYF. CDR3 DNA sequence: TGCAGTGCTAGCCCAATCGACGGCGGACTCTCTGGAAACACCATATATTTT.

In nucleotides, the CDR3 is TGCGCCAGCAGCTCTGGACAGACCGCCGGCGGCTACACCTTC. It encodes CASSSGQTAGGYTF. The chain couples TRBV5-1 to TRBJ1-2; D is possibly TRBD1 (6 bases). In germline, CDR1 is SGHRS, CDR2 YFSETQ. The CDR3 has 14 amino acids. Trimming stripped 3 bases from V and 8 bases from J, with 17 bases between.

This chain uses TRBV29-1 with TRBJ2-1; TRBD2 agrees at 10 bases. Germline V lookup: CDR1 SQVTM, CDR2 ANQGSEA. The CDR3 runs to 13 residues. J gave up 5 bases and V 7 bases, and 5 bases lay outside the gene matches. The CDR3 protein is CSDDGLADNEQFF. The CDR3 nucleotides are TGCAGCGATGATGGACTAGCGGACAATGAGCAGTTCTTC.